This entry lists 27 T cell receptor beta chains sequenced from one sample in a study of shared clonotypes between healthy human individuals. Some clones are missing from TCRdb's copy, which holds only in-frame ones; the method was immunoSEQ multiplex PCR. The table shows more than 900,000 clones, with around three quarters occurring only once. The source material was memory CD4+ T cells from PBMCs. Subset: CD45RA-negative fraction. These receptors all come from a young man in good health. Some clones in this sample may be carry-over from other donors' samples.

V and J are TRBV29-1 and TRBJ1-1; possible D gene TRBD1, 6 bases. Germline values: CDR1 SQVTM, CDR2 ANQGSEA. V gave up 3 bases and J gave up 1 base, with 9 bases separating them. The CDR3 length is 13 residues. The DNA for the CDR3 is TGCAGCGTTGATTCAGGGGCGAACACTGAAGCTTTCTTT. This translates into CSVDSGANTEAFF. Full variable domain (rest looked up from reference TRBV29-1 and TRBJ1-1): SAVISQKPSRDICQRGTSLTIQCQVDSQVTMMFWYRQQPGQSLTLIATANQGSEATYESGFVIDKFPISRPNLTFSTLTVSNMSPEDSSIYLCSVDSGANTEAFFGQGTRLTVV.

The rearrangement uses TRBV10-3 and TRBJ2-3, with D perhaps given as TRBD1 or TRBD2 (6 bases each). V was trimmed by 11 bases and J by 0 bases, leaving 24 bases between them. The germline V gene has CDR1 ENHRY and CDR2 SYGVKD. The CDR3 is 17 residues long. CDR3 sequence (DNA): TGTGCCTCCCAGGGGCCCCCCCCGGGAGCCAGCACAGATACGCAGTATTTT. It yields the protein CASQGPPPGASTDTQYF.

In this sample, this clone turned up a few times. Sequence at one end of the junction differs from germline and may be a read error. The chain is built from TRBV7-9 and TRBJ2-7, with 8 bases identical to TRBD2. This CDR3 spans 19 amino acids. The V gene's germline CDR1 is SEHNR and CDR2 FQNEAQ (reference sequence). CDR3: CASSLATSGGYLLSYEQYF. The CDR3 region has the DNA TGTGCCAGCAGCCTAGCAACTAGCGGAGGATATCTCCTTTCCTACGAGCAGTACTTC.

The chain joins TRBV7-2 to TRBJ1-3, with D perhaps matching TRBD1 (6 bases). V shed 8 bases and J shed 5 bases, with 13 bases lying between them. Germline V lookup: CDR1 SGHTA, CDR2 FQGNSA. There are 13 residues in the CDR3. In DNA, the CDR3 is TGTGCCAGCCCGACAGGCAGCCGAAACACCATATATTTT. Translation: CASPTGSRNTIYF.

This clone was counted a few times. The CDR3 coding sequence is TGTGGTTGTGGGGTTTCTAGGGACACAGATACGCAGTATTTT. It codes for CGCGVSRDTDTQYF. The chain carries TRBV10-3 and TRBJ2-3; D uncertain. CDR3 length: 14 amino acids. In germline, CDR1 is ENHRY, CDR2 SYGVKD.

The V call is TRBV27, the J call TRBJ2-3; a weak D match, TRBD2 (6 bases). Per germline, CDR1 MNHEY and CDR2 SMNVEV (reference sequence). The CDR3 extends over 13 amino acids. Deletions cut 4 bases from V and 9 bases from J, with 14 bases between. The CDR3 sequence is CASSSGGGRTQYF. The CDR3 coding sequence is TGTGCCAGCAGTTCAGGTGGGGGGAGAACGCAGTATTTT.

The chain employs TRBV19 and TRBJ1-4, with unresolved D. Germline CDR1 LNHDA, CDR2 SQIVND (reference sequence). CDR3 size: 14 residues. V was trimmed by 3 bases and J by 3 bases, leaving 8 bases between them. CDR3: CASSIRLANEKLFF. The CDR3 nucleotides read TGTGCCAGTAGTATCAGGTTGGCTAATGAAAAACTGTTTTTT.

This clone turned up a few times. CDR3: CATRTEHAGLSNQPQHF. CDR3 in DNA: TGTGCCACCAGGACCGAACACGCGGGTCTTAGCAATCAGCCCCAGCATTTT. The chain has TRBV15 and TRBJ1-5; D ambiguous. Trimming took off 6 bases at V and 0 bases at J, with 18 bases between the two ends. The germline CDR1 and CDR2 sequences are LNHNV and YYDKDF (reference sequence). The CDR3 covers 17 residues.

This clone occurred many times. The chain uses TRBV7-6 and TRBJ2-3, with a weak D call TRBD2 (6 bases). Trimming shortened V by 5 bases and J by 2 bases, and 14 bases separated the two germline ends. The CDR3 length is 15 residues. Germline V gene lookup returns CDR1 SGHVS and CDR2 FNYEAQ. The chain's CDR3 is CASSPDGGLTDTQYF. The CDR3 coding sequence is TGTGCCAGCAGCCCCGATGGGGGACTCACAGATACGCAGTATTTT.

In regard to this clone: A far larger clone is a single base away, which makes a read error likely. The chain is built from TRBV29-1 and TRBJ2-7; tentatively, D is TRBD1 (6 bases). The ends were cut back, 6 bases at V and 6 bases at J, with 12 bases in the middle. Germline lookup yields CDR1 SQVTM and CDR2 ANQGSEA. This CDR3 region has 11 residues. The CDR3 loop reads CSVGAGTEQYF. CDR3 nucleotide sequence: TGCAGCGTGGGGGCAGGGACCGAGCAGTACTTC.

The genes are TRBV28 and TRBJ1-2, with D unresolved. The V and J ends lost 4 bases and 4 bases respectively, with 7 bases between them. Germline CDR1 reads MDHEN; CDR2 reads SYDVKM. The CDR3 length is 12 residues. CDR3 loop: CASSSSPYGYTF. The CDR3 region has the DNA TGTGCCAGCAGTTCCAGTCCCTATGGCTACACCTTC.

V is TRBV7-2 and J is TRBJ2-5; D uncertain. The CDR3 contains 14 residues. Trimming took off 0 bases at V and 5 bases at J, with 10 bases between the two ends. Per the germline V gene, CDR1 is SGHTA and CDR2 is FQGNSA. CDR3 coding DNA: TGTGCCAGCAGCTTAGCGCCCATGGCTGAGACCCAGTACTTC. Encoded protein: CASSLAPMAETQYF.

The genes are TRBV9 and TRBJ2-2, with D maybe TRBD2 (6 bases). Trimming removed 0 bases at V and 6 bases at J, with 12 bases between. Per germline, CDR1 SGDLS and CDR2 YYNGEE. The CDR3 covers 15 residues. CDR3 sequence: CASSVELASSGELFF. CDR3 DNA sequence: TGTGCCAGCAGCGTAGAACTAGCTAGTTCCGGGGAGCTGTTTTTT.

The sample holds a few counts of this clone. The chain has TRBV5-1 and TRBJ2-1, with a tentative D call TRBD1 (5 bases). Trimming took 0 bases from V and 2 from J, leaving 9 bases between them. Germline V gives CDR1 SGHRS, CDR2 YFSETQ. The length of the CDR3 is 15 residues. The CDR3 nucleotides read TGCGCCAGCAGCTTGGAGGGGTTCCCCTACAATGAGCAGTTCTTC. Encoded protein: CASSLEGFPYNEQFF.

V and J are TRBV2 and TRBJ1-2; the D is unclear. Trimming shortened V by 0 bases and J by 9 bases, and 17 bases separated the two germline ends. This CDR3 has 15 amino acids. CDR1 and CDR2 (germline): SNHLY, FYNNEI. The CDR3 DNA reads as TGTGCCAGCAGTGAAGCGGCCGGGCTGCCCGGGCGCTACACCTTC. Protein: CASSEAAGLPGRYTF.

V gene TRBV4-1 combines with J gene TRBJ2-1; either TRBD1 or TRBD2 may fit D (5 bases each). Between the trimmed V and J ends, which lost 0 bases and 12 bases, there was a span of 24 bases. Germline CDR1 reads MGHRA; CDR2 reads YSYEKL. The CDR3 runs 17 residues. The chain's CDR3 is CASSQEGRRVNTMWQFF. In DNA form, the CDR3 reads TGCGCCAGCAGCCAAGAGGGGCGGCGGGTGAACACAATGTGGCAGTTCTTC.

This chain's CDR3 is CSVEGQGRDNEQFF. The CDR3 coding sequence is TGCAGCGTTGAGGGACAGGGTCGAGACAATGAGCAGTTCTTC. The chain has TRBV29-1 and TRBJ2-1, with TRBD1 identical over 9 bases. CDR1 and CDR2 from the germline V gene are SQVTM and ANQGSEA. Germline trimming cut 3 bases from V and 5 bases from J; bases unmatched to any gene: 5. The CDR3 length is 14 residues.

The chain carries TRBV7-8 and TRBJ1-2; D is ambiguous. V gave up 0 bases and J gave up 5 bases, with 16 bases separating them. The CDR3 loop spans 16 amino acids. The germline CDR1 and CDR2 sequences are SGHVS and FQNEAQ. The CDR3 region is CASSLAFPGAGYGYTF. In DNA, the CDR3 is TGTGCCAGCAGCTTAGCGTTTCCGGGAGCGGGGTATGGCTACACCTTC.

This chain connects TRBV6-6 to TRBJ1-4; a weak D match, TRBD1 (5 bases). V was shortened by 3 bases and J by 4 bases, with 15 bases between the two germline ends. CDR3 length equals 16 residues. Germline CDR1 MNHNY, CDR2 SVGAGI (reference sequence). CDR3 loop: CASSYKGAGLNEKLFF. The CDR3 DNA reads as TGTGCCAGCAGTTATAAAGGGGCGGGACTTAATGAAAAACTGTTTTTT.

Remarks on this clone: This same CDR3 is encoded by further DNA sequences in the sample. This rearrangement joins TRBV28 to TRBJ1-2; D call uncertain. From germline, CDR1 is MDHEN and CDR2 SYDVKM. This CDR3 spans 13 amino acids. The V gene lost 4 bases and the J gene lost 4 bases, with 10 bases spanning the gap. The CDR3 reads CASSWGGGYGYTF. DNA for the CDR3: TGTGCCAGCAGTTGGGGAGGTGGCTATGGCTACACCTTC.

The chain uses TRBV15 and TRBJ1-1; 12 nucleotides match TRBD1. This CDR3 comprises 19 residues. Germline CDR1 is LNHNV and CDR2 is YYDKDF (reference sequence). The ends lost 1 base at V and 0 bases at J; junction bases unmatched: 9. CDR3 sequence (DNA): TGTGCCACCAGCAGAGGGGGGACAGGGGGCGCGGGAATGAACACTGAAGCTTTCTTT. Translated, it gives CATSRGGTGGAGMNTEAFF.

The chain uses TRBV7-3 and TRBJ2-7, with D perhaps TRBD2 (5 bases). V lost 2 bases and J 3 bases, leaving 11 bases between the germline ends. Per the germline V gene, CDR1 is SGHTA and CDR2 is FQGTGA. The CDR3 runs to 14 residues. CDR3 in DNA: TGTGCCAGCAGCTTACGGGGAGAGGTCTACGAGCAGTACTTC. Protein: CASSLRGEVYEQYF.

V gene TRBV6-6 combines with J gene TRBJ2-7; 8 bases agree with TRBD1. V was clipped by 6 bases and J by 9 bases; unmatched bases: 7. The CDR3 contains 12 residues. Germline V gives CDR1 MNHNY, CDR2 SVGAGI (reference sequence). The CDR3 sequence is CASSPGGEAQYF. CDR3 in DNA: TGTGCCAGCAGCCCAGGGGGCGAAGCGCAGTACTTC.

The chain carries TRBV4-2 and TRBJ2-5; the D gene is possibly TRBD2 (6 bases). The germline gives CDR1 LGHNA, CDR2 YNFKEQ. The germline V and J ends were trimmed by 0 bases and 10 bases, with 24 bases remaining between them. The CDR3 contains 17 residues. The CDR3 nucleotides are TGTGCCAGCAGCCAAGATTGGGGGGACGGCCACTGGGAGGACCAGTACTTC. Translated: CASSQDWGDGHWEDQYF.

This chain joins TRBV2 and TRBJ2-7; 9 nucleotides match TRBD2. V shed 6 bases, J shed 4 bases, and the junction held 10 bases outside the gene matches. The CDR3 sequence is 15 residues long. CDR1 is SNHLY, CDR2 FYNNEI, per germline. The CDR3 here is CASRRGGGRVYEQYF. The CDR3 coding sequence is TGTGCCAGCAGGAGGGGCGGCGGGAGGGTATACGAGCAGTACTTC.

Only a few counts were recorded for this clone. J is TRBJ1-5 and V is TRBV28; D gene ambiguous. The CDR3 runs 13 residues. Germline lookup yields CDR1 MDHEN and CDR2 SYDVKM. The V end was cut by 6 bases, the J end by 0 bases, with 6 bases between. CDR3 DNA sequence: TGTGCCAGCAGAACCCGTAGCAATCAGCCCCAGCATTTT. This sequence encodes CASRTRSNQPQHF.

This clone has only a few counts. The CDR3 region has the DNA TGTGCCAGCTCGTCAAGAGGCGGGAGCCTTGCCTACGAGCAGTACTTC. Translated, it gives CASSSRGGSLAYEQYF. V gene TRBV18 combines with J gene TRBJ2-7, with 7 bases aligning to TRBD2. V trimming: 6 bases; J trimming: 2 bases; junction bases outside the gene matches: 13. This CDR3 is 16 amino acids long. Germline values: CDR1 KGHSH, CDR2 LQKENI.